The 11 T cell receptor beta chains in this list originate from one sample, sequenced in a study of OX40 agonist ivuxolimab in advanced cancers. Data came from immunoSEQ multiplex PCR; TCRdb stores just in-frame clones and leaves some out. This table holds 80,000 to 100,000 clones, roughly nine tenths found once. Specimen: CD4+ or CD8+ T cells sorted from blood, collected in a trial of the OX40 agonist ivuxolimab. The receptors shown here come from an adult with an advanced solid tumor such as melanoma, head and neck, liver or kidney cancer.

The gene calls are TRBV18 and TRBJ2-1, with TRBD1 identical over 9 bases. This CDR3 is built from 18 residues. CDR1 and CDR2 from the germline V gene are KGHSH and LQKENI. V lost 3 bases, J lost 9 bases, and 18 bases stayed unmatched. CDR3 bases: TGTGCCAGCTCACCGTCTCAACCCGACAGGGGGACAATTGGTGAGCAGTTCTTC. Translation gives CASSPSQPDRGTIGEQFF.

The chain links TRBV30 to TRBJ1-5, with a tentative D call TRBD1 (6 bases). The germline gives CDR1 GTSNPN, CDR2 SVGIG (reference sequence). Trimming took 0 bases from V and 2 from J, leaving 14 bases between them. CDR3 length equals 16 residues. CDR3 in DNA: TGTGCCTGGAGTGTAAAACAGGGCGGGGGCAATCAGCCCCAGCATTTT. Translation: CAWSVKQGGGNQPQHF.

The chain is built from TRBV14 and TRBJ1-3, with D possibly matching TRBD1 (6 bases). Trimming shortened V by 8 bases and J by 0 bases, and 14 bases separated the two germline ends. Per germline, CDR1 SGHDN and CDR2 FVKESK. The CDR3 consists of 15 residues. CDR3 in amino acids: CASSSQGISGNTIYF. CDR3 bases: TGTGCCAGCTCCTCTCAGGGGATCTCTGGAAACACCATATATTTT.

The J gene is TRBJ2-7, the V gene TRBV15, with 9 bases aligning to TRBD1. The CDR3 totals 14 residues. Germline loops: CDR1 LNHNV, CDR2 YYDKDF (reference sequence). Trimming at V came to 3 bases and at J to 2 bases, leaving 2 bases not matched to a gene. The CDR3 DNA follows: TGTGCCACCAGCAGGGGACAGGGCCCCTACGAGCAGTACTTC. It encodes CATSRGQGPYEQYF.

The chain links TRBV6-1 to TRBJ1-6, with 7 bases identical to TRBD1. The germline CDR1 and CDR2 sequences are MNHNS and SASEGT. This CDR3 comprises 16 residues. J gave up 9 bases and V 0 bases, and 8 bases lay outside the gene matches. The CDR3 spells CASSEAGYRGSSPLHF. The CDR3 bases are TGTGCCAGCAGTGAAGCGGGCTACAGGGGTAGTTCACCCCTCCACTTT.

The V call is TRBV6-1, the J call TRBJ2-1; 11 bases match TRBD1. This CDR3 comprises 17 residues. Germline V gene lookup returns CDR1 MNHNS and CDR2 SASEGT. The J segment lost 5 bases and the V segment lost 0 bases, leaving 6 bases of the junction unmatched. CDR3 nucleotides: TGTGCCAGCAGTGAAGCACTGGGGACAGGGGGGAACAATGAGCAGTTCTTC. Residues: CASSEALGTGGNNEQFF.

This sequence joins TRBV19 and TRBJ2-7; TRBD2 might be the D (5 bases). The CDR3 covers 15 residues. From germline, CDR1 is LNHDA and CDR2 SQIVND (reference sequence). V lost 2 bases, J lost 3 bases, and 14 bases lay in between. The CDR3 here is CASSINAGLSYEQYF. As DNA, the CDR3 is TGTGCCAGTAGTATAAATGCGGGCCTTAGCTACGAGCAGTACTTC.

The V call is TRBV9, the J call TRBJ2-3, with 7 nucleotides matching TRBD1. This CDR3 spans 15 amino acids. Germline V gene lookup returns CDR1 SGDLS and CDR2 YYNGEE. V shed 4 bases, J shed 1 base, and the junction held 6 bases outside the gene matches. In nucleotides, the CDR3 is TGTGCCAGCAGCCCCCGACAGGGTGGCACAGATACGCAGTATTTT. Translation: CASSPRQGGTDTQYF. The complete variable domain, with remaining parts taken from reference TRBV9 and TRBJ2-3, reads DSGVTQTPKHLITATGQRVTLRCSPRSGDLSVYWYQQSLDQGLQFLIQYYNGEERAKGNILERFSAQQFPDLHSELNLSSLELGDSALYFCASSPRQGGTDTQYFGPGTRLTVL.

The gene calls are TRBV4-1 and TRBJ1-4; the D is unclear. The CDR3 is 16 residues long. V lost 1 base to trimming and J lost 3 bases, with 12 bases between them. From germline, CDR1 is MGHRA and CDR2 YSYEKL. In DNA, the CDR3 is TGCGCCAGCAGCCAAGGTCTTGCCGGAGCTAATGAAAAACTGTTTTTT. This gives the protein CASSQGLAGANEKLFF.

This clone was detected many times. The rearrangement uses TRBV2 and TRBJ2-7; unclear D gene. The CDR3 contains 12 residues. V was cut by 7 bases and J by 7 bases, with 14 bases left in between. Germline values: CDR1 SNHLY, CDR2 FYNNEI. DNA of the CDR3: TGTGCCAGCATGGCAGGCGTACTGGAGCAGTACTTC. Protein product: CASMAGVLEQYF.

Here the CDR3 DNA reads TGTGCCAGCAGCTTGGTTCTAGCGGGACGATTCCGTAGCACAGATACGCAGTATTTT. This sequence encodes CASSLVLAGRFRSTDTQYF. The V and J genes are TRBV5-6 and TRBJ2-3, with 9 bases fitting TRBD2. Germline V gives CDR1 SGHDT, CDR2 YYEEEE. The CDR3 has 19 residues. J lost 0 bases, V lost 0 bases, and 11 bases had no gene match.